The next 14 T cell receptor beta chains were all read from a single sample in a study of blood T cell repertoires in COVID-19. Sequenced by immunoSEQ multiplex PCR; TCRdb stores in-frame clones only, minus some. The top ten clones hold more than 3% of a sample with 200,000 to 250,000 clones, roughly nine tenths of them seen once. Sequencing was performed on PBMCs or T cells enriched from blood (not recorded which). These receptors came from a woman younger than 30 in a cohort exposed to, infected with or recovered from COVID-19 (not recorded which).

The DNA of the CDR3 is TGTGCCAGCAGCTTAACATCCGGGACAGGAGACCTCTACACCTTC. Residues: CASSLTSGTGDLYTF. The chain is built from TRBV7-2 and TRBJ1-2; TRBD1 matches at 8 bases. J lost 10 bases, V lost 2 bases, and 12 bases had no gene match. The germline gives CDR1 SGHTA, CDR2 FQGNSA. The CDR3 consists of 15 residues.

This chain links TRBV6-5 with TRBJ2-2; D possibly corresponds to TRBD2 (5 bases). Germline CDR1 and CDR2: MNHEY and SVGAGI. This CDR3 contains 15 residues. Trimming removed 5 bases at V and 6 bases at J, with 16 bases between. The CDR3 loop reads CASSLTRGFPGELFF. DNA of the CDR3: TGTGCCAGCAGTCTTACTAGAGGTTTTCCCGGGGAGCTGTTTTTT.

The V call is TRBV3-1 (or the pseudogene TRBV3-2), the J call TRBJ1-1, with TRBD1 identical over 8 bases. The V gene end was trimmed by 5 bases and the J gene end by 0 bases; junction bases not matched to a gene: 8. Germline V CDR1 and CDR2: LGHDT, YNNKEL (reference sequence). This CDR3 has 16 amino acids. CDR3 sequence: CASSSLGQGMNTEAFF. In nucleotides, the CDR3 is TGTGCCAGCAGCTCACTCGGACAGGGAATGAACACTGAAGCTTTCTTT.

This chain connects TRBV18 to TRBJ1-1; D is undetermined. Between the trimmed V and J ends, which lost 2 bases and 8 bases, there was a span of 9 bases. CDR3 size: 12 residues. The germline gives CDR1 KGHSH, CDR2 LQKENI. The CDR3 is CASSPTIMEAFF. The CDR3 coding sequence is TGTGCCAGCTCACCAACAATAATGGAAGCTTTCTTT.

The rearrangement links TRBV6-1 to TRBJ2-7; 12 bases match TRBD1. The ends lost 4 bases at V and 7 bases at J; junction bases unmatched: 11. Per the germline V gene, CDR1 is MNHNS and CDR2 is SASEGT. The CDR3 is 16 amino acids. CDR3 protein: CASSAWDRGLEGEQYF. The CDR3 nucleotides are TGTGCCAGCAGTGCCTGGGACAGGGGGCTTGAGGGAGAGCAGTACTTC.

V is TRBV9 and J is TRBJ1-3; D ambiguous. The V gene lost 4 bases and the J gene lost 0 bases, with 11 bases spanning the gap. Germline CDR1 and CDR2: SGDLS and YYNGEE. The CDR3 consists of 15 residues. The CDR3 bases are TGTGCCAGCAGCCACCCCGTCTACTCTGGAAACACCATATATTTT. Translation gives CASSHPVYSGNTIYF.

This chain links TRBV19 with TRBJ2-2; 10 positions agree with TRBD1. V dropped 5 bases and J dropped 5; count of bases not matched to a gene: 8. The CDR3 runs to 16 residues. Germline CDR1 and CDR2: LNHDA and SQIVND (reference sequence). Here the CDR3 reads CASSLTGTGVTGELFF. CDR3 sequence (DNA): TGTGCCAGTAGTCTGACCGGGACAGGGGTGACCGGGGAGCTGTTTTTT.

The chain combines TRBV15 with TRBJ1-4; no reliable D call. Trimming left V 0 bases short and J 5 bases short, with 10 bases between. The V gene's germline CDR1 is LNHNV and CDR2 YYDKDF (reference sequence). The CDR3 length is 15 residues. CDR3 amino acids: CATSRDEAANEKLFF. The DNA for the CDR3 is TGTGCCACCAGCAGAGATGAGGCGGCGAATGAAAAACTGTTTTTT.

V is TRBV19 and J is TRBJ2-7; possibly TRBD2 for D (5 bases). The CDR3 has 14 amino acids. V gave up 5 bases and J gave up 0 bases, with 11 bases separating them. Germline-derived CDR1 and CDR2 are LNHDA and SQIVND (reference sequence). The CDR3 region has the DNA TGTGCCAGTAGTCTACAGCGGAGCTCCTACGAGCAGTACTTC. Residues: CASSLQRSSYEQYF.

The chain recombines TRBV7-8 with TRBJ2-1, with 9 bases identical to TRBD2. CDR3 length: 18 residues. Per germline, CDR1 SGHVS and CDR2 FQNEAQ. The J segment lost 3 bases and the V segment lost 4 bases, leaving 13 bases of the junction unmatched. CDR3 bases: TGTGCCAGCAGCTCCCCGGGCCCCGGGACTAGCTACTACAATGAGCAGTTCTTC. Translating gives CASSSPGPGTSYYNEQFF. The variable domain in full, with the rest retrieved from reference TRBV7-8 and TRBJ2-1, is GAGVSQSPRYKVAKRGQDVALRCDPISGHVSLFWYQQALGQGPEFLTYFQNEAQLDKSGLPSDRFFAERPEGSVSTLKIQRTQQEDSAVYLCASSSPGPGTSYYNEQFFGPGTRLTVL.

The chain is built from TRBV7-2 and TRBJ2-7; TRBD2 aligns across 10 bases. Germline CDR1 reads SGHTA; CDR2 reads FQGNSA. J was trimmed by 1 base and V by 7 bases; bases with no gene match: 10. The length of the CDR3 is 16 residues. CDR3 protein: CASIQRASGSSYEQYF. CDR3 nucleotide sequence: TGTGCCAGCATTCAGAGGGCTAGCGGGAGTTCCTACGAGCAGTACTTC.

The CDR3 DNA reads as TGTGCCAGCAGCTTACGCGACCTCCGGCGGAGCTCCTATAATTCACCCCTCCACTTT. It translates to CASSLRDLRRSSYNSPLHF. The genes are TRBV7-7 and TRBJ1-6; D is undetermined. This CDR3 region has 19 residues. V lost 2 bases and J 0 bases, leaving 17 bases between the germline ends. CDR1 and CDR2 from the germline V gene are SSHAT and FNYEAQ (reference sequence).

The V gene is TRBV18, the J gene TRBJ2-1; weak D call: TRBD1 (6 bases). CDR3 length: 14 residues. V was pared by 6 bases and J by 7 bases, with 16 bases between. Germline V gene data show CDR1 as KGHSH and CDR2 as LQKENI. This CDR3 is CASSDRQGMNEQFF. For the CDR3, the DNA is TGTGCCAGCTCGGACCGGCAGGGGATGAATGAGCAGTTCTTC. Based on the CDR3 plus reference TRBV18 and TRBJ2-1, the full variable domain is NAGVMQNPRHLVRRRGQEARLRCSPMKGHSHVYWYRQLPEEGLKFMVYLQKENIIDESGMPKERFSAEFPKEGPSILRIQQVVRGDSAAYFCASSDRQGMNEQFFGPGTRLTVL.

V is TRBV19 and J is TRBJ1-2, with D possibly TRBD1 on 5 matching bases. This CDR3 region has 14 residues. Germline V gene sequence: CDR1 LNHDA, CDR2 SQIVND (reference sequence). V lost 6 bases and J lost 3, with 14 bases in between. CDR3 in DNA: TGTGCCAGTAGGGCCAAACAGGAAGACTATGGCTACACCTTC. It specifies CASRAKQEDYGYTF.